This TCR beta chain was sequenced during a study of cytomegalovirus exposure and HLA in healthy donors. Both 60 Vbeta primers and 13 Jbeta primers went into the PCR. The table came from immunoSEQ multiplex PCR; TCRdb's copy has only in-frame clones and leaves some out. The table records 150,000 to 200,000 clones, around 88% of them present only once. The V and J ends lost 7 bases and 2 bases respectively, with 15 bases between them. CDR1 and CDR2 (germline): MNHNS, SASEGT. The length of the CDR3 is 15 residues. Study-wide points: HLA alleles showed associations with 16,951 TCR beta sequences in a later analysis, at a 0.05 false discovery rate.

Of note for this clone: What it recognizes is unknown.

The chain has TRBV6-1 and TRBJ1-5, with D possibly matching TRBD1 (5 bases). The sequenced material came from PBMCs. This TCR was recovered from a young woman in good health and CMV-seronegative. The CDR3 region is CASKVREVGNQPQHF. The DNA for the CDR3 is TGTGCCAGCAAGGTCAGGGAGGTCGGCAATCAGCCCCAGCATTTT.